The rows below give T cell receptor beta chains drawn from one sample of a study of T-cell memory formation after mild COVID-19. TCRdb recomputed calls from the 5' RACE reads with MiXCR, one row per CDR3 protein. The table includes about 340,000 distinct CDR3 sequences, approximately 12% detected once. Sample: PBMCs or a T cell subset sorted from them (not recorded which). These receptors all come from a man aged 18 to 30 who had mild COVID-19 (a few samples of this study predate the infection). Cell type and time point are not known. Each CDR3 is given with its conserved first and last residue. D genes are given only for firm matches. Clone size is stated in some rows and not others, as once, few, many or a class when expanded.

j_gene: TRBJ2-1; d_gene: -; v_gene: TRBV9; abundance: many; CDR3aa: CASSLRIEGWGNEQFF; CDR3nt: TGTGCCAGCAGCTTAAGGATTGAGGGCTGGGGGAATGAGCAGTTCTTC
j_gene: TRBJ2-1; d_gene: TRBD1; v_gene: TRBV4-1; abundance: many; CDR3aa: CASSLQGAYNEQFF; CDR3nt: TGCGCCAGCAGCCTCCAGGGGGCCTACAATGAGCAGTTCTTC
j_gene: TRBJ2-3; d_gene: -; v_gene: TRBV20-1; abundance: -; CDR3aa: CSASPARYTDTQYF; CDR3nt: TGCAGTGCTAGTCCCGCCCGCTACACAGATACGCAGTATTTT
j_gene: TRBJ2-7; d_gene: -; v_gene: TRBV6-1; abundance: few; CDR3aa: CASSVYGGAYEQYF; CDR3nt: TGTGCCAGCAGTGTGTACGGAGGTGCCTACGAGCAGTACTTC
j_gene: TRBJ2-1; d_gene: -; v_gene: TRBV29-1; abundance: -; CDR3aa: CSVEDRGGINEQFF; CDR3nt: TGCAGCGTTGAAGATCGTGGGGGGATAAATGAGCAGTTCTTC
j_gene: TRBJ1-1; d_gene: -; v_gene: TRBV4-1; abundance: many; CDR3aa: CASSQGGVTEAFF; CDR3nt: TGCGCCAGCAGCCAAGGGGGGGTGACTGAAGCTTTCTTT
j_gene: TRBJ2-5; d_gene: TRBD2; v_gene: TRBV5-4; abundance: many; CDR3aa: CASSFGGAGSETQYF; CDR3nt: TGTGCCAGCAGCTTCGGGGGGGCCGGTTCAGAGACCCAGTACTTC
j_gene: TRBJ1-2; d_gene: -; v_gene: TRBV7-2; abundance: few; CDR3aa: CASTLGVGFSGYTF; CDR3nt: TGTGCCAGCACCCTCGGGGTGGGTTTTTCTGGCTACACCTTC
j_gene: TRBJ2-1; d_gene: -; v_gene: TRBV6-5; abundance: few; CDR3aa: CASSQGAGDSYNEQFF; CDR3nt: TGTGCCAGCAGTCAGGGGGCGGGGGACTCCTACAATGAGCAGTTCTTC
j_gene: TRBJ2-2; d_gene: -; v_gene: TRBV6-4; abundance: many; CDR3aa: CASSEGATGELFF; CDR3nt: TGTGCCAGCAGTGAGGGGGCCACCGGGGAGCTGTTTTTT
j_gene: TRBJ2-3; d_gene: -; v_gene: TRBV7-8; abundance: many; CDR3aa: CASSLSGGLGTQYF; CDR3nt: TGTGCCAGCAGCTTAAGTGGGGGTCTAGGCACGCAGTATTTT
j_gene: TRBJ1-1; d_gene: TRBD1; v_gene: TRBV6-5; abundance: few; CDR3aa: CASSYSTGGTEAFF; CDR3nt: TGTGCCAGCAGTTACTCGACAGGGGGGACTGAAGCTTTCTTT
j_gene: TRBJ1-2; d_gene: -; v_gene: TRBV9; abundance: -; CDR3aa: CASSVVPGEGSAGYTF; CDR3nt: TGTGCCAGCAGCGTCGTCCCCGGGGAGGGTTCGGCAGGCTACACCTTC
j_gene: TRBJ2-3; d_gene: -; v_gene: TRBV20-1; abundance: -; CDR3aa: CSARHLQGSDTQYF; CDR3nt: TGCAGTGCTCGACACTTACAGGGCTCAGATACGCAGTATTTT
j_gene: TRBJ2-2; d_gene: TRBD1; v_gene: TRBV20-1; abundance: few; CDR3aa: CSARDPGQGATGELFF; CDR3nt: TGCAGTGCTAGAGATCCGGGACAGGGGGCGACCGGGGAGCTGTTTTTT
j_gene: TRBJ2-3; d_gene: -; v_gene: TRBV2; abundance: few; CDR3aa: CASREGYRTDTQYF; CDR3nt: TGTGCCAGCAGAGAGGGATACCGCACAGATACGCAGTATTTT
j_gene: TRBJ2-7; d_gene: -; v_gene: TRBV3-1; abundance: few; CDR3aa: CASSQDRRTSMDF; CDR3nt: TGTGCCAGCAGCCAAGATAGGCGCACCTCTATGGACTTC
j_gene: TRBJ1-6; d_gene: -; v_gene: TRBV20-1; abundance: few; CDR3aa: CSASREDSPLHF; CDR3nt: TGCAGTGCTTCTCGGGAGGATTCACCCCTCCACTTT
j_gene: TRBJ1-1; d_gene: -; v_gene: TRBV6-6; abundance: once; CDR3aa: CASSWVPVAGVDTEAFF; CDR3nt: TGTGCCAGCAGTTGGGTTCCGGTGGCGGGGGTGGACACTGAAGCTTTCTTT
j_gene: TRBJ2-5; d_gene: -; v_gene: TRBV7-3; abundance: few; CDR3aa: CASSLRAPGLGETQYF; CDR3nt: TGTGCCAGCAGCTTAAGGGCGCCGGGGCTCGGAGAGACCCAGTACTTC
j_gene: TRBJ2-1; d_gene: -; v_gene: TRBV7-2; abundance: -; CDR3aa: CASRPWTAPQSYNEQFF; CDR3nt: TGTGCCAGCAGACCTTGGACAGCTCCCCAGTCATACAATGAGCAGTTCTTC
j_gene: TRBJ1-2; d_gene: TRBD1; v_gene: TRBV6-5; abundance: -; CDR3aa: CASTYRGNYGYTF; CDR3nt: TGTGCCAGCACCTACAGGGGGAATTATGGCTACACCTTC
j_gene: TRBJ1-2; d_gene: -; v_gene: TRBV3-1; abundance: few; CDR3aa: CASSLGTSNYGYTF; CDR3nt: TGTGCCAGCAGCCTGGGCACTTCTAACTATGGCTACACCTTC
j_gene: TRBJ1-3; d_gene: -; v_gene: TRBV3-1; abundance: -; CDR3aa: CASSRGPGNTIYF; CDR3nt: TGTGCCAGCAGCCGGGGGCCTGGAAACACCATATATTTT
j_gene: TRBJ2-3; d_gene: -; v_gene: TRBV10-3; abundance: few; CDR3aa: CAISELFSMQYF; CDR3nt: TGTGCCATCAGTGAATTGTTCTCTATGCAGTATTTT
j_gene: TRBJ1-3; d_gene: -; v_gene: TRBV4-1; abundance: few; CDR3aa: CASSPPRGGNTIYF; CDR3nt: TGCGCCAGCAGCCCCCCTCGGGGTGGAAACACCATATATTTT